This entry describes one TCR beta chain. What it binds is not known. This CDR3 comprises 13 residues. The germline gives CDR1 LGHDT, CDR2 YNNKEL (reference sequence). V gave up 9 bases and J gave up 4 bases, with 10 bases separating them. This entry belongs to a study of post-analysis software for immune sequencing data. Study as a whole: Relapsing-remitting, secondary progressive and progressive-relapsing forms made up the multiple sclerosis disease courses. Study findings and constraints: Several TRBV segments were more frequent in patients than controls; TRBV5-6, TRBV5-1 and TRBV20-1 belonged to this group. Clustering by F measure revealed strong co-clustering among samples prepared together in one batch. Versus controls, multiple sclerosis patients showed significantly lower diversity (normalized Chao1).

Unique molecular identifiers were present in the TCR beta cDNA libraries. Input amounts of 1 to 10 million T cells were used. These gave roughly 500,000 cDNA molecules, so each molecule approximated one T cell. Each CDR3 protein gets one entry after TCRdb re-called the PCR reads with MiXCR. The sample yields about 540,000 distinct CDR3 sequences, approximately 34% seen once. Sequencing was done on a sample of blood. The V and J genes are TRBV3-1 and TRBJ1-6; D perhaps matches TRBD1 (6 bases). The origin of this receptor is a girl aged 2 to 17 with multiple sclerosis. This chain's CDR3 is CARDSRYNSPLHF. CDR3 DNA sequence: TGTGCCAGGGACAGCCGATATAATTCACCCCTCCACTTT.